Each of the 10 T cell receptor beta chains below was sequenced from the same sample in a study of T cells in localized non-small cell lung cancer. The table came from immunoSEQ multiplex PCR; TCRdb's copy has only in-frame clones and leaves some out. The sample contains 45,000 to 60,000 clones, about 80% of which appear only once. The sequenced sample was peripheral blood, obtained before any cancer treatment. The receptors come from a female donor over 55 with stage II squamous cell lung carcinoma.

The rearrangement links TRBV6-5 to TRBJ2-7; 7 bases fit TRBD2. This CDR3 has 13 amino acids. Germline assignment: CDR1 MNHEY and CDR2 SVGAGI. Germline trimming cut 4 bases from V and 3 bases from J; bases unmatched to any gene: 3. The CDR3 nucleotides read TGTGCCAGCAGTTTCGCTAGCGGCTACGAGCAGTACTTC. This sequence encodes CASSFASGYEQYF.

The gene calls are TRBV7-9 and TRBJ2-2; D gene ambiguous. Looked up from germline, CDR1 is SEHNR and CDR2 is FQNEAQ (reference sequence). The CDR3 spans 13 residues. V shed 5 bases and J shed 3 bases, with 7 bases lying between them. CDR3 region: CASSLTDTGELFF. The CDR3, as DNA: TGTGCCAGCAGCCTAACAGACACCGGGGAGCTGTTTTTT.

This rearrangement joins TRBV13 to TRBJ2-7, with 7 bases that match TRBD1. Germline CDR1 PRHDT, CDR2 FYEKMQ (reference sequence). V lost 5 bases to trimming and J lost 0 bases; unmatched junction nucleotides: 7. This CDR3 spans 15 amino acids. For the CDR3, the DNA is TGTGCCAGCAGCCAACAGGGGCAGAGCTCCTACGAGCAGTACTTC. It specifies CASSQQGQSSYEQYF.

The V and J genes are TRBV6-5 and TRBJ1-2; perhaps TRBD1 as D (6 bases). Deletions cut 6 bases from V and 4 bases from J, with 15 bases between. This CDR3 is built from 14 residues. From germline, CDR1 is MNHEY and CDR2 SVGAGI. The DNA for the CDR3 is TGTGCCAGCAGCTCCACAGGGCAGGTCTATGGCTACACCTTC. This encodes CASSSTGQVYGYTF.

The chain recombines TRBV6-4 with TRBJ1-1; D is possibly TRBD1 (5 bases). This CDR3 contains 14 residues. V dropped 7 bases and J dropped 1 base, with 13 bases sitting between them. Germline lookup yields CDR1 MRHNA and CDR2 SNTAGT. The CDR3: CASNRQRGNTEAFF. CDR3 DNA: TGTGCCAGCAACCGACAGCGGGGGAACACTGAAGCTTTCTTT.

The V call is TRBV5-6, the J call TRBJ1-3; 7 bases agree with TRBD1. V was clipped by 3 bases and J by 0 bases; unmatched bases: 6. CDR3 length: 16 residues. Germline assignment: CDR1 SGHDT and CDR2 YYEEEE. CDR3 nucleotide sequence: TGTGCCAGCAGCTCCGGGACAGCACGCTCTGGAAACACCATATATTTT. Translating it yields CASSSGTARSGNTIYF.

The gene calls are TRBV19 and TRBJ2-1, with 14 bases fitting TRBD2. CDR3 length: 18 residues. The V and J ends lost 3 bases and 0 bases, in that order; junction bases with no gene match: 4. Germline V gene data show CDR1 as LNHDA and CDR2 as SQIVND (reference sequence). CDR3 amino acids: CASSMTSGGASSYNEQFF. CDR3 nucleotides: TGTGCCAGTAGTATGACTAGCGGGGGGGCGAGCTCCTACAATGAGCAGTTCTTC.

This chain connects TRBV2 to TRBJ1-5; D not certain. The CDR3 loop spans 16 amino acids. The germline V gene has CDR1 SNHLY and CDR2 FYNNEI. Trimming shortened V by 6 bases and J by 2 bases, and 17 bases separated the two germline ends. The CDR3 sequence is CASRSPPPTGNQPQHF. The CDR3 coding sequence is TGTGCCAGCAGGAGCCCCCCGCCCACAGGCAATCAGCCCCAGCATTTT.

The chain couples TRBV6-5 to TRBJ2-7, with D perhaps matching TRBD2 (7 bases). Deletions cut 7 bases from V and 5 bases from J, with 12 bases between. The CDR3 is 12 residues long. Germline assignment: CDR1 MNHEY and CDR2 SVGAGI. CDR3 nucleotide sequence: TGTGCCAGCAAGAGAGGGGGGGACGAGCAGTACTTC. It yields the protein CASKRGGDEQYF.

This clone rates as medium-sized. V is TRBV19 and J is TRBJ2-5, with D tentatively TRBD2 (6 bases). The germline CDR1 and CDR2 sequences are LNHDA and SQIVND (reference sequence). Trimming took 5 bases from V and 1 from J, leaving 14 bases between them. The CDR3 extends over 15 amino acids. The CDR3 DNA reads TGTGCCAGTAGTCTGCGGGGCGCGGCCCAAGAGACCCAGTACTTC. Protein product: CASSLRGAAQETQYF.